This TCR beta chain was identified in a study of cytomegalovirus exposure and HLA in healthy donors (dated by TCRdb to 2015 to 2018). Notes on the research overall: An earlier analysis of around 600 of the donors reported roughly 270 Gb of sequence data and some 100 million unique TCR beta sequences from around 200 million T cells. The study was designed to test whether signatures of past pathogen exposure could be identified by cataloging public T cell receptors. The number of donors typed differed by locus, with 629-630 for A, B, C, DRB1 and DQB1, roughly 520 for DQA1, 600 to 610 for DPA1, and roughly 450 for DPB1. A later genetic analysis took genome-wide SNP genotypes for about 65% of the roughly 670 donors and used that subset as a discovery cohort. Rather than drawing on any new phenotypic data, the later analysis identified candidate immune exposures from TCR beta sequences and the way those sequences occurred across donors. Of the roughly 400 genotyped donors, over 65% fell in the genetic ancestry cluster associated with self-reported Caucasian donors. To predict cytomegalovirus infection status, the study combined high-throughput TCR immunosequencing, statistical association of individual TCRs with disease status, and machine learning. Alongside the repertoire data, information on donor age, sex, ethnicity and CMV serostatus was compiled. Besides the first cohort of some 670 subjects, a separate validation cohort made up of 120 different subjects was used. An early release that covered fewer than 750 HLA-typed donors contained around 300 gigabases of sequencing data and tens of millions of unique TCR sequences. Class I and class II HLA loci were covered by the typing at four-digit resolution. All discovery cohort repertoires had been generated on a single sequencing platform. An earlier analysis of 500 to 750 of the donors applied high-throughput TCR beta sequencing to assess whether each TCR beta V gene segment acted as functional or pseudogenic. The study used immunosequencing to profile the T cell repertoires of around 600 subjects and linked those repertoires to cytomegalovirus serostatus. Roughly five DR-DQ haplotypes were treated as single units for association and clustering because of strong linkage in the cohort. To study patterns of TCR occurrence, a later analysis re-analyzed previously published TCR beta repertoires from more than 550 donors and added high-resolution HLA genotyping. Across around 400 genotyped donors of the cohort, an average of about 240,000 unique TCR beta nucleotide sequences per donor were sequenced, and roughly a sixth of those sequences were non-productive.

General findings and caveats noted by the study authors: In a later analysis, about 16,000 TCR beta sequences were associated with specific HLA alleles at a false discovery rate of 0.05. Correlated functional status among segregating V segments might be attributable to linkage disequilibrium, but an unknown experimental factor could not be ruled out. A further reported finding was that TCR beta sequences accurately predicted the HLA-A and HLA-B alleles for most subjects in the first cohort. Broadly in line with IMGT annotations, most TCR beta V segments showed up in productive rearrangements about 90% or about 30% of the time in an earlier analysis of a few hundred of the donors. Because HLA typing was missing for some donors at each locus, association tests included only the typed subset. A later genetic analysis reported fewer N-insertions in productive TCRs among donors in an Asian-associated ancestry cluster than the approximately 700-donor mean. Roughly uniform sequencing depth across donors was assumed in presence/absence analyses, although this assumption may not hold. A total of 150 to 200 TCR beta chains were listed by the study as associated with cytomegalovirus. The classifier was reported to diagnose cytomegalovirus status with high specificity and sensitivity in both the original and validation cohorts. A later genetic analysis associated a missense DCLRE1C variant with V-gene and J-gene trimming of TCR beta chains, and an independent cohort replicated the association. The 87-base-pair reads could not distinguish some IMGT-functional V segments, including TRBV6-2 and TRBV6-3, so those segments were excluded. Because counts were too low, seventeen rarely observed V segments, including chromosome 9 orphons, were left out of the earlier analysis of a few hundred of the donors. In this cohort, only TCR beta chains were sequenced, and detectable features were limited by the absence of alpha or paired-chain data. Across donors, most TCR sequences were observed very rarely, whereas some public TCRs were present in many individuals. In vitro tests confirmed that a few of the cytomegalovirus-associated TCR beta chains recognize cytomegalovirus antigens. According to the authors, the approach could potentially be generalized to other disease states and immunological phenotypes. A group of highly shared sequence variants was considered likely to be a technical artifact of the sequencing pipeline. Compared with equally common non-associated chains, HLA-associated TCR beta chains in a later analysis were more clonally expanded and had lower generation probabilities. Several of the top co-occurrence clusters appeared to be linked to parvovirus B19, influenza, CMV and Epstein-Barr virus, according to a later analysis. According to a later analysis, most CMV-associated TCR beta chains appeared to be HLA-restricted, and the HLA associations seemed to be driven largely by CMV exposure. For the cohort, immune exposure information was limited to CMV serostatus. Assigning TCR associations to individual alleles was difficult when HLA alleles, especially DR and DQ, strongly co-occurred. According to a later analysis, TCR association rates differed among HLA loci, with DRB1 alleles showing the most associated TCRs and HLA-C alleles showing the fewest.

CDR1 SGHTA and CDR2 FQGNSA were looked up in the germline V gene. V is pared back by 7 bases and J by 3 bases, with 12 bases lying between the germline termini. Taken from cysteine to phenylalanine, the CDR3 has 13 residues. The sequence is cut down to CDR3 DNA, 39 bases in frame from base 1. Comments on this clone: Its binding antigen is unknown. Qualities for individual bases were not recorded, and no much larger clone is one base off.

The cohort consisted of hundreds of healthy bone marrow donors. At the time of sampling, every cohort member was nominally healthy, though immune exposures that went unrecorded were likely present. The donor was CMV seronegative and was included in the group of about 400 seronegative cohort members. Every donor gave a peripheral blood sample, and the peripheral blood mononuclear cells from that sample were used for TCR beta sequencing. Genomic DNA was extracted from the blood cell samples with the Qiagen DNeasy Blood Extraction Kit. Receptors were amplified or captured by the immunoSEQ multiplex PCR assay. The multiplex PCR relied on a mix of 60 forward primers for TCR Vbeta segments and 13 reverse primers for TCR Jbeta segments. The CDR3 region of rearranged TCR beta genes was amplified from genomic DNA by a multiplex PCR assay. The amplified TCR beta libraries were sequenced on the Illumina HiSeq System as 87-base-pair reads. From the authors' description of their analysis: A later analysis counted 75 million to 100 million unique TCR beta chains across the 550 to 750 repertoires, and 10 million to 11 million of these chains were shared by at least two donors. Raw reads were error-corrected and collapsed into unique sequences with a nearest-neighbor algorithm that merged closely related sequences to remove PCR and sequencing errors. V, D and J gene segments were assigned by aligning CDR3 sequences to IMGT reference sequences. Each retained sequence needed at least a six-nucleotide match to both a V gene segment and a J gene segment. A rearrangement counted as productive if the CDR3 had no stop codons and remained in frame with V and J, and every other rearrangement counted as non-productive. Following IMGT convention, CDR3 was defined as the stretch from the second conserved V-encoded cysteine up to the conserved J-encoded phenylalanine. Sequences without an unambiguous match to a single V gene segment were excluded from the earlier analysis of almost 600 of the donors. In an earlier analysis of 587 of the donors, V segments were called functional above 56.7% productive rearrangements and were called segregating when the between-donor standard deviation exceeded 5%. A statistical classification framework was built to diagnose cytomegalovirus status from the catalog of TCR beta chain sequences. In a later analysis, TCR nucleotide sequences were compared against IMGT/GENE-DB human TR gene sequences so that V and J genes could be assigned. Using the TCRdist pipeline, a later analysis assigned CDR3 sequences along with most-parsimonious VDJ recombination scenarios. In a later analysis, every TCR beta chain was defined by the combination of its CDR3 amino acid sequence and its V-gene family, and reads without a unique V-gene family were dropped. In a later analysis, 450 to 600 highly shared, low-generation-probability nucleotide sequences were removed to address suspected cross-contamination and a sequencing artifact. For each public chain, a later analysis derived a clonal expansion index from normalized ranks of inferred template counts within each repertoire. In a later analysis, generation probabilities were computed with a VDJ recombination model fitted to out-of-frame rearrangements, and the resulting probabilities were checked against IGoR. A later analysis scored TCR-TCR, TCR-HLA and TCR-CMV co-occurrence with hypergeometric tests, applying a repertoire-size bias correction to TCR pairs. In a later analysis, false discovery rates were estimated by permuting HLA or CMV assignments 20 times. In a later analysis, co-occurring TCRs were grouped using DBSCAN, and TCRdist sequence similarity was added for clustering within HLA-allele-positive subsets. For co-occurrence clustering, repertoires with fewer than 30,000 or more than 120,000 public chains were excluded, along with about five repertoires with anomalous nucleotide sharing. TCRdb took over this immuneACCESS table, retaining in-frame rearrangements with V and J assigned. Such tables are incomplete; in checked studies, under half of the missing clones stem from an unresolved V gene, and the remainder is unexplained. D and trimming come from the DNA, and the V and J calls and clone size come from that table. In all, the sample holds around 70,000 clones, and around 75% of those were seen once. The ten largest account for around an eighth of the sample.

The chain couples TRBV7-2 to TRBJ1-1; the D gene cannot be resolved reliably. This clonotype was obtained from a man aged 65-85 years in good health and CMV-seronegative. Material for sequencing was PBMCs. The CDR3: CASTAQEDTEAFF. The base sequence is TGTGCCAGCACCGCCCAGGAGGACACTGAAGCTTTCTTT. The reference TRBV7-2 and TRBJ1-1 proteins fill in what lies around the CDR3, so the full variable domain reads GAGVSQSPSNKVTEKGKDVELRCDPISGHTALYWYRQSLGQGLEFLIYFQGNSAPDKSGLPSDRFSAERTGGSVSTLTIQRTQQEDSAVYLCASTAQEDTEAFFGQGTRLTVV.